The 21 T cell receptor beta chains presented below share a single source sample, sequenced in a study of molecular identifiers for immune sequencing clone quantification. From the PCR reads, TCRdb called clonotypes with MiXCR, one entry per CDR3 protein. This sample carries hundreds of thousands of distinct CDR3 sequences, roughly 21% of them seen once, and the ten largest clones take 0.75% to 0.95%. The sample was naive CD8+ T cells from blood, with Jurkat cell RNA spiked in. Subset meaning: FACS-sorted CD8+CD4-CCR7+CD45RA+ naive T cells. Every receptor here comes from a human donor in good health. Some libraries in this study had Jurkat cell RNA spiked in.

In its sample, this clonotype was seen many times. CDR3 amino acids: CASSQDRGTENEAFF. DNA for the CDR3: TGCGCCAGCAGCCAAGATCGAGGGACGGAGAATGAAGCTTTCTTT. The chain joins TRBV4-3 to TRBJ1-1, with a weak D call TRBD1 (5 bases). Germline values: CDR1 LGHNA, CDR2 YSLEER. The CDR3 contains 15 residues. V lost 0 bases to trimming and J lost 7 bases, with 15 bases between them.

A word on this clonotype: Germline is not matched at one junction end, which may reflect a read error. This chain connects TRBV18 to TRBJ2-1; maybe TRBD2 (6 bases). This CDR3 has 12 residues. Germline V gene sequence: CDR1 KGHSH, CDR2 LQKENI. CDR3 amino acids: CASSPRGDEQLF. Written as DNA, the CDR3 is TGTGCCAGCTCACCACGGGGGGATGAGCAGCTCTTC. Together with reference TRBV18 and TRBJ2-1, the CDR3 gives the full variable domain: NAGVMQNPRHLVRRRGQEARLRCSPMKGHSHVYWYRQLPEEGLKFMVYLQKENIIDESGMPKERFSAEFPKEGPSILRIQQVVRGDSAAYFCASSPRGDEQLFGPGTRLTVL.

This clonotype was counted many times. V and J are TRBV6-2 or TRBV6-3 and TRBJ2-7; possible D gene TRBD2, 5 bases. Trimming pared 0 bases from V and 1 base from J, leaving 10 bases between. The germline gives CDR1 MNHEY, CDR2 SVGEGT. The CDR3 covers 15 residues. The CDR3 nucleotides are TGTGCCAGCAGTTACTCCGATGGAGGTTCCTACGAGCAGTACTTC. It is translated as CASSYSDGGSYEQYF.

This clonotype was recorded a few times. The CDR3 reads CARSLGQRKHYGYTF. CDR3 in DNA: TGTGCCAGAAGCCTGGGACAGCGAAAACATTATGGCTACACCTTC. This chain uses TRBV5-3 with TRBJ1-2; TRBD1 matches at 7 bases. TRBV5-3 is placed among ORFs of uncertain function. The CDR3 contains 15 residues. Trimming at V came to 4 bases and at J to 5 bases, leaving 11 bases not matched to a gene.

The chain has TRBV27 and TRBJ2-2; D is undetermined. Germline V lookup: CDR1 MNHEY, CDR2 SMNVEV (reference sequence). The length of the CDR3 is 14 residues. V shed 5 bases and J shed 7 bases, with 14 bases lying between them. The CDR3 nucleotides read TGTGCCAGCAGTCACGGACCCCACGGCGGGGAGCTGTTTTTT. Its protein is CASSHGPHGGELFF.

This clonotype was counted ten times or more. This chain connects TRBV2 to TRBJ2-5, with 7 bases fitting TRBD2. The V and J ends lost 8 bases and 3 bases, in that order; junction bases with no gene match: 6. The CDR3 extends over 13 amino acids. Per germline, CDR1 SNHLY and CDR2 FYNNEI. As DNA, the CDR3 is TGTGCCAGCCGAGGACTAGACGAAGAGACCCAGTACTTC. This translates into CASRGLDEETQYF. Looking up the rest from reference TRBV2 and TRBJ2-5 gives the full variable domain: EPEVTQTPSHQVTQMGQEVILRCVPISNHLYFYWYRQILGQKVEFLVSFYNNEISEKSEIFDDQFSVERPDGSNFTLKIRSTKLEDSAMYFCASRGLDEETQYFGPGTRLLVL.

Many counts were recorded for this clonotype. The CDR3 region is CASSQQPYEQYF. The CDR3 nucleotides read TGTGCCAGCAGCCAACAGCCCTACGAGCAGTACTTC. The rearrangement uses TRBV14 and TRBJ2-7; the D is unclear. This CDR3 region has 12 residues. Germline CDR1 is SGHDN and CDR2 is FVKESK. Trimming cost V 2 bases and J 2 bases, with 4 bases left between them.

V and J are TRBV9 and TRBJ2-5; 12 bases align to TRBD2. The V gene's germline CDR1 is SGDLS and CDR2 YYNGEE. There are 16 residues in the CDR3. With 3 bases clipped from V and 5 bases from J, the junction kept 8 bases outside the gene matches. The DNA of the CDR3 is TGTGCCAGCAGCGCTTCAGGACTAGCGGGGTGGGAGACCCAGTACTTC. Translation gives CASSASGLAGWETQYF.

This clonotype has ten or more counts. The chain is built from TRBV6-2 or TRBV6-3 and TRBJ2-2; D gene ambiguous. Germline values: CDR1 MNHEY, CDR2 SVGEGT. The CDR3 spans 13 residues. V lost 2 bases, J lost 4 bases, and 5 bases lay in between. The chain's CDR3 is CASSYGRTGELFF. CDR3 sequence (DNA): TGTGCCAGCAGTTACGGACGCACCGGGGAGCTGTTTTTT.

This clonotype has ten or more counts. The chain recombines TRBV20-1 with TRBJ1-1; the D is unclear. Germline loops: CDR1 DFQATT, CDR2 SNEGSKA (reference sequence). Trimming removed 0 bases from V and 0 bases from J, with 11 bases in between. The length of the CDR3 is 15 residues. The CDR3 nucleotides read TGCAGTGCTAGAGATAGGGATAGGATGAACACTGAAGCTTTCTTT. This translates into CSARDRDRMNTEAFF.

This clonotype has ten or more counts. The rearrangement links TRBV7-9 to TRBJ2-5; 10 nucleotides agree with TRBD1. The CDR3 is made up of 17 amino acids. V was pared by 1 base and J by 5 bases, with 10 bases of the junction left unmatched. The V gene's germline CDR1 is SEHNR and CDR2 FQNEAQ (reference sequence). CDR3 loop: CASSLEGLGTGEETQYF. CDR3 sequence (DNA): TGTGCCAGCAGCTTAGAAGGGCTGGGGACAGGGGAGGAGACCCAGTACTTC.

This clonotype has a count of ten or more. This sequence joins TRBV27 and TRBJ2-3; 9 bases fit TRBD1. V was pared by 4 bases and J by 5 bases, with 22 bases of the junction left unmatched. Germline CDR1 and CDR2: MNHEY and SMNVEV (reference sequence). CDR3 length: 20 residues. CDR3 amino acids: CASSSISVGRRQGDGDTQYF. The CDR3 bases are TGTGCCAGCAGTTCAATTTCTGTAGGGCGCCGACAGGGGGACGGAGATACGCAGTATTTT.

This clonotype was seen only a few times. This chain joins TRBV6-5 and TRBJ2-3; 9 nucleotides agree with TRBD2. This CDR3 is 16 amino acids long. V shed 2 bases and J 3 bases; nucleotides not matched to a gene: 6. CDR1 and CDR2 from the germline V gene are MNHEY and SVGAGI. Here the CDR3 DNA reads TGTGCCAGCAGTTACGACCTAGCGGGGACAACAGATACGCAGTATTTT. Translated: CASSYDLAGTTDTQYF.

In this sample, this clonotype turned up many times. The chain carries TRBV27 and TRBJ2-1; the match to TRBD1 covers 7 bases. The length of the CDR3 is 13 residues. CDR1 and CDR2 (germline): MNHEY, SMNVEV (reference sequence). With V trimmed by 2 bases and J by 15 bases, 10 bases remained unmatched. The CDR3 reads CASSLAVWTGLFF. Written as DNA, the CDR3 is TGTGCCAGCAGTTTAGCCGTGTGGACAGGCCTGTTCTTC.

CDR3: CASSGTGANYEQYF. CDR3 bases: TGTGCCAGCAGCGGGACAGGGGCGAACTACGAGCAGTACTTC. The chain recombines TRBV6-2 or TRBV6-3 with TRBJ2-7; 10 positions match TRBD1. Germline values: CDR1 MNHEY, CDR2 SVGEGT. This CDR3 region has 14 residues. Germline trimming cut 6 bases from V and 3 bases from J; bases unmatched to any gene: 5.

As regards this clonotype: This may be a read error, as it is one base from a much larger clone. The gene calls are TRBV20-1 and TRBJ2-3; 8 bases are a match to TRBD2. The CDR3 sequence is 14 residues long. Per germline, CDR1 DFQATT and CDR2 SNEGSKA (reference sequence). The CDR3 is CSPSSGIGADTQYF. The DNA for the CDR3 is TGCAGTCCTAGTAGCGGGATCGGCGCAGATACGCAGTATTTT.

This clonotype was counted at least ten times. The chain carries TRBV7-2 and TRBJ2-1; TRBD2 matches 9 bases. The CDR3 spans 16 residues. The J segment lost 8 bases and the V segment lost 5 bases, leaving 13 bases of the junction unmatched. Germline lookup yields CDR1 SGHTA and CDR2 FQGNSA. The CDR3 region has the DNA TGTGCCAGCAGCGCCCCTTCTAGCGGGATTTTGTATGAGCAGTTCTTC. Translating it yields CASSAPSSGILYEQFF.

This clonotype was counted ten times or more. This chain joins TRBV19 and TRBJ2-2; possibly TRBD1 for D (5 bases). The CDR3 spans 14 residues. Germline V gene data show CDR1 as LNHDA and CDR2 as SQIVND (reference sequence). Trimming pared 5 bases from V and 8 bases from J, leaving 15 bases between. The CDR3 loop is CASSSRQWSGELFF. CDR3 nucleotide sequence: TGTGCCAGTAGTTCTAGACAGTGGTCGGGGGAGCTGTTTTTT.

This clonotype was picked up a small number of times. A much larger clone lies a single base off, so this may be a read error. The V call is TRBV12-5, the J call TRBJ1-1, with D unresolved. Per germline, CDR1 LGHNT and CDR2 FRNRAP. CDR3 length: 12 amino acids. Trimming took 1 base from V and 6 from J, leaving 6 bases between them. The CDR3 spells CASGLGGAEAFF. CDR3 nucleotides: TGTGCTAGTGGTTTGGGCGGAGCTGAAGCTTTCTTT.

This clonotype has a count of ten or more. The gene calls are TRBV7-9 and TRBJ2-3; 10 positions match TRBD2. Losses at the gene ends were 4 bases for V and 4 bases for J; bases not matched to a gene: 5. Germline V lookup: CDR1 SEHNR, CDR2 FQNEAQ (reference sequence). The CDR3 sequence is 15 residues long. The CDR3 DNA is TGTGCCAGCAGCTATCTAGCGGGAGTTGCAGATACGCAGTATTTT. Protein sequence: CASSYLAGVADTQYF.

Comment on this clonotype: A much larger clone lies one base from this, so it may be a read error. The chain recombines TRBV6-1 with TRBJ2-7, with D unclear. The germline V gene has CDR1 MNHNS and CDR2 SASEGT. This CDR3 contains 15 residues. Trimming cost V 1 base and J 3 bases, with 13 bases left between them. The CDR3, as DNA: TGTGCCAGCAGTGAAGGGCAGAATCCCCACTACGAGCAGTACTTC. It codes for CASSEGQNPHYEQYF.